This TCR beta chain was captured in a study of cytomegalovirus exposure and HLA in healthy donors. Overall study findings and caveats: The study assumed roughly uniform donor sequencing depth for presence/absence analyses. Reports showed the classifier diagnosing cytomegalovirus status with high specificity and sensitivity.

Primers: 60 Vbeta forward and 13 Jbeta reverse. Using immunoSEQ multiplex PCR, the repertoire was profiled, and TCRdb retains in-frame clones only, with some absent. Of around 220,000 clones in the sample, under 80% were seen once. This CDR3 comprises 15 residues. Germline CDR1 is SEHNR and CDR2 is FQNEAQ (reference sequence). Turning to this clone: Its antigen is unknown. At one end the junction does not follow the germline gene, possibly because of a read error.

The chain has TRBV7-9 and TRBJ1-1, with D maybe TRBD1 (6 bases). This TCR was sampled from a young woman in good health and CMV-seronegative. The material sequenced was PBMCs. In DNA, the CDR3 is TGTTCCAGCAGTCCGGGACAAGAAGCGAACACTGAAGCTTTCTTT. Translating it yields CSSSPGQEANTEAFF.